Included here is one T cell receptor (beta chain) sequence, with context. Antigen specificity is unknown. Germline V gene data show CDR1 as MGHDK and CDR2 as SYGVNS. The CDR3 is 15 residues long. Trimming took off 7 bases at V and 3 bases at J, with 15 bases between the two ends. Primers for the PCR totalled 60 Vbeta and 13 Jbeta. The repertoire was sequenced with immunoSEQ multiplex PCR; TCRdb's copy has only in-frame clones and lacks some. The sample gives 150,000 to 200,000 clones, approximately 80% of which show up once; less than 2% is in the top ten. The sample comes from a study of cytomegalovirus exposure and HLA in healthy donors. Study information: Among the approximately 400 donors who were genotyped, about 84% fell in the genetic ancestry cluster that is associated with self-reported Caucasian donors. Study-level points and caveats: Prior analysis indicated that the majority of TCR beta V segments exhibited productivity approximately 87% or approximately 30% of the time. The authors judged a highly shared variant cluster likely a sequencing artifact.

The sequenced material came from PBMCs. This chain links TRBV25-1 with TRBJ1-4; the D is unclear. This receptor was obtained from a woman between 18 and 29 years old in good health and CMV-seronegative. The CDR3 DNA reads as TGTGCCAGCATTAACATTAGGGAGTCTAATGAAAAACTGTTTTTT. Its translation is CASINIRESNEKLFF.